This T cell receptor beta chain stems from a study of blood T cell repertoires in COVID-19. At the level of the study: T cells, B-cell-depleted T cells, or PBMCs supplied cDNA or gDNA.

On this clone: The junction differs from germline at one of its ends, possibly a read error.

Germline-derived CDR1 and CDR2 are SSHAT and FNYEAQ (reference sequence). There are 15 residues in the CDR3. Assay used: immunoSEQ multiplex PCR; TCRdb lists only in-frame clones, some missing. The repertoire holds about 130,000 clones, with about 81% as singletons. Sequencing was done on a sample of peripheral blood. This TCR came from a woman aged 45-60 years with acute or convalescent COVID-19. The chain links TRBV7-7 to TRBJ2-7, with a weak D call TRBD2 (5 bases). The CDR3 loop reads CASSLGEGLPYEQYF. DNA for the CDR3: TGTGCTAGCAGCCTAGGTGAAGGACTTCCCTACGAGCAGTACTTC.